This TCR beta chain was captured in a study of vaccination and CD4 T cells after COVID-19. About the study: Participants got two doses of BNT162b2 or mRNA-1273 vaccine. Stimuli were overlapping spike peptide pools of SARS-CoV-2 and three common cold coronaviruses (HCoV-NL63, HCoV-OC43, HCoV-229E).

As to this clonotype: Its matching antigen is unknown.

Treatment in this sample: roughly 10-day PBMC culture with coronavirus spike peptide pools or control peptides (ViraFEST assay). Millions of PBMCs went into each well for culture with roughly 10 IU/ml IL-2 and 10 ug/ml peptide pools. The CDR3 covers 16 residues. Trimming removed 0 bases from V and 4 bases from J, with 14 bases in between. Germline V lookup: CDR1 ENHRY, CDR2 SYGVKD. The Oncomine TCR Beta short-read assay sequenced DNA from cultured CD4+ T cells. Cultured CD4+ T cells were the source of extracted genomic DNA. One entry per CDR3 protein results from TCRdb running MiXCR on the PCR reads. The top ten clones hold roughly a fifth of a sample with several thousand distinct CDR3 sequences, approximately 60% of them seen once.

This sequence originates from a human donor who had recovered from COVID-19. This chain connects TRBV10-3 to TRBJ2-3; no firm D call. Sequencing used CD4+ T cells from blood, cultured in vitro. CDR3 protein: CAISESRLNGSDTQYF. The CDR3 bases are TGTGCCATCAGTGAGTCGAGGTTAAACGGGTCAGATACGCAGTATTTT.